These T cell receptor beta chains were read from a single sample in a study of T cells after yellow fever vaccination. Each CDR3 protein is one row after TCRdb ran MiXCR on the 5' RACE reads. Counted here are 250,000 to 300,000 distinct CDR3 sequences, 10% to 15% occurring once; the ten biggest clones make up roughly 0.5%. The specimen comprised CD4+ T cells sorted from PBMCs, sampled 45 days after the yellow fever booster vaccination. All receptors come from a man aged 25-45 years who received the YFV17D yellow fever vaccine. The CDR3 runs from the conserved cysteine through the conserved F or W. The D gene is left open where the match is weak. Part of the rows lack a size; the others show once, few, many or a class for expanded clones.

NA	TRBV20-1	TRBJ2-3	few	CSAFRTNRDTQYF	TGCAGTGCTTTCAGGACTAATAGGGATACGCAGTATTTT
TRBD2	TRBV10-3	TRBJ2-3	many	CATTGTSGGDTQYF	TGTGCCACCACCGGGACTAGCGGGGGAGATACGCAGTATTTT
NA	TRBV25-1	TRBJ2-7	NA	CASSAPGGGVREQYF	TGTGCCAGCAGTGCCCCGGGCGGCGGGGTGCGCGAGCAGTACTTC
TRBD2	TRBV3-1	TRBJ2-7	few	CASSQDPPGGQDEQYF	TGTGCCAGCAGCCAAGATCCGCCGGGAGGGCAAGACGAGCAGTACTTC
NA	TRBV28	TRBJ2-1	NA	CASSYAQRIKYVF	TGTGCCAGCAGTTACGCCCAGCGTATTAAATACGTCTTC
TRBD1	TRBV7-2	TRBJ2-7	few	CASSLNYRGEQYF	TGTGCCAGCAGCCTGAACTACAGGGGAGAGCAGTACTTC
NA	TRBV29-1	TRBJ2-1	NA	CSVGSEGNEQFF	TGCAGCGTGGGTTCGGAGGGGAACGAGCAGTTCTTC
NA	TRBV5-5	TRBJ1-1	NA	CASSLVLPGGAFF	TGTGCCAGCAGCTTGGTTTTGCCGGGAGGGGCTTTCTTT
NA	TRBV4-3	TRBJ2-6	many	CASSQDVGASGANVLTF	TGCGCCAGCAGCCAAGATGTTGGAGCATCTGGGGCCAACGTCCTGACTTTC
NA	TRBV19	TRBJ2-3	few	CASSNGDTQYF	TGTGCCAGTAGTAATGGGGATACGCAGTATTTT
NA	TRBV20-1	TRBJ1-1	NA	CSAYLRERGNTEAFF	TGCAGTGCTTATCTCCGTGAGAGAGGGAACACTGAAGCTTTCTTT
TRBD1	TRBV28	TRBJ2-1	NA	CASSSTGTGGGINEQFF	TGTGCCAGCAGTTCCACCGGGACAGGGGGCGGTATCAATGAGCAGTTCTTC
TRBD2	TRBV5-1	TRBJ2-7	NA	CASSYGTSTLREYF	TGCGCCAGCAGCTACGGGACTAGTACGCTGAGGGAGTACTTC
TRBD2	TRBV20-1	TRBJ2-1	few	CSATPGGLAGYNEQFF	TGCAGTGCTACCCCCGGGGGACTAGCGGGTTACAATGAGCAGTTCTTC
NA	TRBV5-5	TRBJ2-2	NA	CASSLDSWNTGELFF	TGTGCCAGCAGCTTGGATTCATGGAACACCGGGGAGCTGTTTTTT
TRBD2	TRBV20-1	TRBJ2-7	few	CSARRREGRDEQYF	TGCAGTGCTAGGAGACGGGAGGGCCGGGACGAGCAGTACTTC
NA	TRBV27	TRBJ1-2	NA	CASSQEAGYTF	TGTGCCAGCAGTCAGGAGGCCGGCTACACCTTC
NA	TRBV7-9	TRBJ2-3	few	CASSRAATQYF	TGTGCCAGCAGCCGGGCGGCTACGCAGTATTTT
NA	TRBV7-2	TRBJ2-5	many	CASSLQGQETQYF	TGTGCCAGCAGCTTACAGGGGCAGGAGACCCAGTACTTC
TRBD1	TRBV27	TRBJ2-1	many	CASSHGDRVGLNEQFF	TGTGCCAGCAGTCACGGTGACAGGGTGGGGCTCAATGAGCAGTTCTTC
NA	TRBV27	TRBJ2-7	few	CASSFQGGIGSYEQYF	TGTGCCAGCAGTTTTCAGGGTGGAATTGGTTCCTACGAGCAGTACTTC
TRBD1	TRBV10-3	TRBJ1-3	NA	CAIRSGQGAKNTGNTIYF	TGTGCCATCCGATCGGGACAGGGGGCGAAGAATACTGGAAACACCATATATTTT
TRBD2	TRBV5-1	TRBJ2-1	many	CASSLTRLAGFIDEQFF	TGCGCCAGCAGCTTGACGAGACTAGCGGGATTTATCGATGAGCAGTTCTTC
TRBD2	TRBV6-1	TRBJ2-1	few	CATLGAGGNNEQFF	TGTGCCACCCTAGGGGCGGGAGGCAACAATGAGCAGTTCTTC
NA	TRBV6-6	TRBJ2-5	few	CASSYRTGETQYF	TGTGCCAGCAGTTACCGAACTGGGGAGACCCAGTACTTC
TRBD1	TRBV10-3	TRBJ2-7	few	CAIRDDRGIYEQYF	TGTGCCATCAGGGACGACAGGGGGATCTACGAGCAGTACTTC
TRBD1	TRBV20-1	TRBJ2-7	few	CSARRDRMVGEQYF	TGCAGTGCTAGAAGGGACAGGATGGTCGGCGAGCAGTACTTC
NA	TRBV7-2	TRBJ2-5	few	CASSTPPGTQYF	TGTGCCAGCAGCACGCCCCCGGGGACCCAGTACTTC
TRBD2	TRBV28	TRBJ2-7	NA	CASSPTGLAGSEQYF	TGTGCCAGCAGTCCGACGGGACTAGCAGGCTCCGAGCAGTACTTC
NA	TRBV4-1	TRBJ2-4	few	CASSRFQTGNIAKNIQYF	TGCGCCAGCAGCCGTTTCCAAACAGGGAATATAGCCAAAAACATTCAGTACTTC